One and the same sample provided the 27 T cell receptor beta chains below, sequenced in a study of cytotoxic CD8 clonotypes in ibrutinib-treated CLL. Only in-frame clones appear in the TCRdb table, and some are missing; sequencing was by immunoSEQ multiplex PCR. There are some 130,000 clones in the sample; 70% to 90% occur only once, and roughly 1.9% lies in the top ten. Sequences were derived from PBMCs, sampled after 24 months of ibrutinib treatment. The source is a human donor with chronic lymphocytic leukemia.

The chain is built from TRBV7-2 and TRBJ2-1; D tentatively reads TRBD1 or TRBD2 (5 bases each). V gave up 3 bases and J gave up 8 bases, with 11 bases separating them. CDR1 is SGHTA and CDR2 is FQGNSA in the germline V gene. There are 13 residues in the CDR3. The CDR3 nucleotides are TGTGCCAGCAGCTTTAGGCTGGGGGATGAGCAGTTCTTC. It codes for CASSFRLGDEQFF.

The V call is TRBV27, the J call TRBJ1-2; 8 bases are shared with TRBD1. J was trimmed by 4 bases and V by 4 bases; bases with no gene match: 5. This CDR3 region has 14 residues. The germline V gene has CDR1 MNHEY and CDR2 SMNVEV (reference sequence). The CDR3 sequence: CASSSPGGGYGYTF. In nucleotides, the CDR3 is TGTGCCAGCAGTTCCCCAGGGGGCGGCTATGGCTACACCTTC.

The V gene is TRBV29-1, the J gene TRBJ1-1; 11 bases are a match to TRBD1. The CDR3 sequence is 15 residues long. The junction had 6 bases not matched to a gene; V was cut back by 6 bases and J by 0 bases. CDR1 is SQVTM and CDR2 is ANQGSEA in the germline V gene. The CDR3 sequence is CSVRTGGKLNTEAFF. In nucleotides, the CDR3 is TGCAGCGTCCGGACAGGGGGCAAGTTGAACACTGAAGCTTTCTTT.

The V call is TRBV5-1, the J call TRBJ2-1, with 7 positions matching TRBD2. The V and J ends lost 0 bases and 4 bases, in that order; junction bases with no gene match: 4. Germline values: CDR1 SGHRS, CDR2 YFSETQ. The CDR3 length is 15 residues. The CDR3 bases are TGCGCCAGCAGCTTGGAACTAGCGCCTTACAATGAGCAGTTCTTC. It yields the protein CASSLELAPYNEQFF.

The chain has TRBV23-1 and TRBJ1-5; no reliable D call. TRBV23-1 is known as an ORF, though its function is uncertain. Trimming removed 7 bases at V and 7 bases at J, with 14 bases between. CDR3 size: 13 residues. CDR3 DNA sequence: TGCGCCAGCACTCCCCCGCGTAGGCAGCCCCAGCATTTT. Its translation: CASTPPRRQPQHF.

The rearrangement uses TRBV7-9 and TRBJ1-2, with TRBD1 as a possible D gene (6 bases). There are 12 residues in the CDR3. In germline, CDR1 is SEHNR, CDR2 FQNEAQ (reference sequence). V lost 5 bases, J lost 5 bases, and 9 bases lay in between. The CDR3 sequence is CASSPGQYGYTF. CDR3 in DNA: TGTGCCAGCAGCCCAGGACAGTATGGCTACACCTTC.

The chain employs TRBV7-9 and TRBJ2-1; tentative D call: TRBD2 (6 bases). CDR1 SEHNR and CDR2 FQNEAQ come from the germline V gene (reference sequence). CDR3 length: 13 residues. Trimming took 8 bases from V and 0 from J, leaving 8 bases between them. The CDR3 loop reads CASGGGSYNEQFF. CDR3 DNA sequence: TGTGCCAGCGGGGGAGGCTCCTACAATGAGCAGTTCTTC.

DNA for the CDR3: TGTGCTACCGCCCAATTAGCCTCCTACGAGCAGTACTTC. Translation gives CATAQLASYEQYF. The chain combines TRBV6-5 with TRBJ2-7; no definite D call. This CDR3 has 13 amino acids. Germline CDR1 is MNHEY and CDR2 is SVGAGI.

This clone came up once. V and J are TRBV6-5 and TRBJ1-4, with no clear D. This CDR3 is built from 13 residues. The germline V and J ends were trimmed by 8 bases and 0 bases, with 7 bases remaining between them. CDR1 is MNHEY, CDR2 SVGAGI, per germline. The DNA for the CDR3 is TGTGCCAGCGGGAGCCCAACTAATGAAAAACTGTTTTTT. This sequence encodes CASGSPTNEKLFF.

The genes are TRBV7-2 and TRBJ2-3; 15 nucleotides line up with TRBD2. The CDR3 covers 16 residues. Germline assignment: CDR1 SGHTA and CDR2 FQGNSA. V was clipped by 4 bases and J by 5 bases; unmatched bases: 4. CDR3 coding DNA: TGTGCCAGCAGCTGGGGACTAGCGGGAGGAGAAGATACGCAGTATTTT. Translated, it gives CASSWGLAGGEDTQYF.

The gene calls are TRBV28 and TRBJ1-2, with TRBD1 matching over 7 bases. The V gene end was trimmed by 8 bases and the J gene end by 4 bases; junction bases not matched to a gene: 4. Germline CDR1 reads MDHEN; CDR2 reads SYDVKM. This CDR3 region has 12 residues. As DNA, the CDR3 is TGTGCCAGCGCCGGGACAGTCTATGGCTACACCTTC. Translating gives CASAGTVYGYTF.

With respect to this clone: The sample has other DNA sequences that encode this CDR3 too. Here the CDR3 DNA reads TGTGCCAGCAGCTTGGGGGGCCAGAACACTGAAGCTTTCTTT. Protein sequence: CASSLGGQNTEAFF. This sequence joins TRBV13 and TRBJ1-1, with a possible D match to TRBD1 (6 bases). Germline V CDR1 and CDR2: PRHDT, FYEKMQ (reference sequence). The germline V and J ends were trimmed by 3 bases and 1 base, with 9 bases remaining between them. The CDR3 contains 14 residues.

The rearrangement links TRBV4-2 to TRBJ2-3; 8 bases agree with TRBD2. CDR1 and CDR2 (germline): LGHNA, YNFKEQ. The trim removed 1 base at V and 2 bases at J, leaving 5 bases unmatched. This CDR3 has 16 residues. CDR3 DNA sequence: TGTGCCAGCAGCCAAGGACTAGCGAGAGACACAGATACGCAGTATTTT. It specifies CASSQGLARDTDTQYF.

The chain has TRBV28 and TRBJ1-5; D not certain. V was trimmed by 5 bases and J by 5 bases, leaving 19 bases between them. The CDR3 totals 16 residues. Germline-derived CDR1 and CDR2 are MDHEN and SYDVKM. The CDR3 nucleotides read TGTGCCAGCAGTCCAATGACCCGGGGTACCGATCAGCCCCAGCATTTT. It codes for CASSPMTRGTDQPQHF.

The V and J genes are TRBV6-1 and TRBJ2-7; 11 nucleotides align to TRBD2. Germline CDR1 is MNHNS and CDR2 is SASEGT. The CDR3 is made up of 16 amino acids. The junction had 5 bases not matched to a gene; V was cut back by 4 bases and J by 0 bases. In nucleotides, the CDR3 is TGTGCCAGCAGTGCGAACCTAGCGGGGGGCTCCTACGAGCAGTACTTC. Its translation is CASSANLAGGSYEQYF.

The genes are TRBV28 and TRBJ1-2, with TRBD1 identical over 7 bases. The germline V gene has CDR1 MDHEN and CDR2 SYDVKM. This CDR3 contains 13 residues. V was pared by 5 bases and J by 8 bases, with 8 bases of the junction left unmatched. CDR3 protein: CASSAHDREGYTF. Here the CDR3 DNA reads TGTGCCAGCAGTGCGCACGACAGGGAAGGCTACACCTTC.

This clone came up a few times. The rearrangement uses TRBV20-1 and TRBJ2-5; the D is unclear. Trimming stripped 6 bases from V and 9 bases from J, with 14 bases between. The CDR3 has 11 amino acids. From germline, CDR1 is DFQATT and CDR2 SNEGSKA (reference sequence). The CDR3 DNA is TGCAGTGCGCCACTTTTAGGGCCCCAGTACTTC. Amino acid sequence: CSAPLLGPQYF.

This chain links TRBV6-1 with TRBJ2-1; the D gene could be TRBD1 or TRBD2 (5 bases each). CDR3 length: 17 residues. V lost 3 bases to trimming and J lost 0 bases, with 15 bases between them. CDR1 and CDR2 (germline): MNHNS, SASEGT. The CDR3 nucleotides are TGTGCCAGCAGTGAGAGACCCGAGGGGAGCTCCTACAATGAGCAGTTCTTC. As protein: CASSERPEGSSYNEQFF.

The rearrangement uses TRBV11-3 and TRBJ2-2; tentative D call: TRBD2 (6 bases). V dropped 2 bases and J dropped 4 bases, with 11 bases sitting between them. The germline V gene has CDR1 SGHNT and CDR2 YENEEA. The CDR3 sequence is 15 residues long. The CDR3, as DNA: TGTGCCAGCAGCTTAAACCTAGCGAGCACCGGGGAGCTGTTTTTT. Amino acid sequence: CASSLNLASTGELFF.

CDR3 DNA: TGTGCCAGCAGCGCAACAGGGGCTTACTATGGCTACACCTTC. Translation gives CASSATGAYYGYTF. The rearrangement uses TRBV13 and TRBJ1-2, with 7 bases that match TRBD1. V shed 5 bases, J shed 3 bases, and the junction held 6 bases outside the gene matches. Germline CDR1 reads PRHDT; CDR2 reads FYEKMQ (reference sequence). This CDR3 region has 14 residues.

The chain links TRBV6-1 to TRBJ2-7; 10 positions match TRBD1. Germline CDR1 is MNHNS and CDR2 is SASEGT. This CDR3 comprises 14 residues. The V segment lost 3 bases and the J segment 7 bases; nucleotides outside the gene matches: 6. Here the CDR3 DNA reads TGTGCCAGCAGTGATCGACAGGGGGCGCGAGAGCAGTACTTC. Translated: CASSDRQGAREQYF.

V usage is TRBV7-2 and J usage is TRBJ2-7; 8 nucleotides match TRBD1. The germline V gene has CDR1 SGHTA and CDR2 FQGNSA. The CDR3 runs 15 residues. Losses at the gene ends were 0 bases for V and 2 bases for J; bases not matched to a gene: 3. This chain's CDR3 is CASSLAGQATYEQYF. The CDR3 DNA reads as TGTGCCAGCAGCTTAGCGGGACAGGCAACCTACGAGCAGTACTTC.

The CDR3 DNA follows: TGTGCCAGCAGCTTAGGGGAATCTAATGAAAAACTGTTTTTT. Translation: CASSLGESNEKLFF. This chain uses TRBV7-9 with TRBJ1-4; no firm D call. The V end lost 1 base, the J end lost 3 bases, and 6 bases lay between the germline ends. Looked up from germline, CDR1 is SEHNR and CDR2 is FQNEAQ (reference sequence). The CDR3 spans 14 residues. Looking up the rest from reference TRBV7-9 and TRBJ1-4 gives the full variable domain: DTGVSQNPRHKITKRGQNVTFRCDPISEHNRLYWYRQTLGQGPEFLTYFQNEAQLEKSRLLSDRFSAERPKGSFSTLEIQRTEQGDSAMYLCASSLGESNEKLFFGSGTQLSVL.

This chain connects TRBV7-2 to TRBJ1-5, with a tentative D call TRBD1 (5 bases). The CDR3 sequence is 15 residues long. Germline CDR1 reads SGHTA; CDR2 reads FQGNSA. Trimming took off 2 bases at V and 6 bases at J, with 14 bases between the two ends. The CDR3 DNA reads TGTGCCAGCAGCTTATCTGGGGGAGGCCCTCAGCCCCAGCATTTT. Its protein is CASSLSGGGPQPQHF.

There are many counts of this clone. The CDR3 spells CASSLDGPYEQYF. In DNA form, the CDR3 reads TGTGCCAGCAGCTTGGACGGACCATACGAGCAGTACTTC. The rearrangement uses TRBV5-4 and TRBJ2-7; D ambiguous. The V and J ends lost 0 bases and 4 bases respectively, with 8 bases between them. The V gene's germline CDR1 is SGHNT and CDR2 YYREEE (reference sequence). There are 13 residues in the CDR3. Complete variable domain (other parts from reference TRBV5-4 and TRBJ2-7): ETGVTQSPTHLIKTRGQQVTLRCSSQSGHNTVSWYQQALGQGPQFIFQYYREEENGRGNFPPRFSGLQFPNYSSELNVNALELDDSALYLCASSLDGPYEQYFGPGTRLTVT.

This sequence joins TRBV27 and TRBJ2-3; 7 positions agree with TRBD2. CDR1 MNHEY and CDR2 SMNVEV come from the germline V gene (reference sequence). The CDR3 totals 14 residues. V gave up 6 bases and J gave up 4 bases; unmatched junction bases: 7. CDR3 in DNA: TGTGCCAGCAGATTGGGGGGGAGAGCAGATACGCAGTATTTT. Residues: CASRLGGRADTQYF.

Points on this clone: A read error may account for a junction end that differs from germline. The genes are TRBV9 and TRBJ2-2, with D perhaps matching TRBD1 or TRBD2 (6 bases each). The V gene's germline CDR1 is SGDLS and CDR2 YYNGEE. The CDR3 has 16 amino acids. The CDR3 reads CASSVRGQAYTGKLFF. In DNA, the CDR3 is TGTGCCAGCAGCGTACGGGGGCAGGCGTACACCGGGAAGCTGTTTTTT.